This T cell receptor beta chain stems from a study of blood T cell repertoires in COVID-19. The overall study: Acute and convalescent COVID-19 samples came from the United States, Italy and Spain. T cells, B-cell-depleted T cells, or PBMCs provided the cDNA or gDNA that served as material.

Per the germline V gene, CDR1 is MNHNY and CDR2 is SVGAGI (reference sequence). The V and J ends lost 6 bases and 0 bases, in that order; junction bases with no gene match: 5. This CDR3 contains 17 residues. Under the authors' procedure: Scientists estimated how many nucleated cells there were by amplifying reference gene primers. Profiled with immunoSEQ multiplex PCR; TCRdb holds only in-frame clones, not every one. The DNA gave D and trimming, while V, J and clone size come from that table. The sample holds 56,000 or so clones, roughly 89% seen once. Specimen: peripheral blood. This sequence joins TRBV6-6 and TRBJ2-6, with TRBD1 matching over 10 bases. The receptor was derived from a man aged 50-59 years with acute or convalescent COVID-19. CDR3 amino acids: CASRRQGARSGANVLTF. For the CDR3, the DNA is TGTGCCAGCAGGCGACAGGGGGCGCGCTCTGGGGCCAACGTCCTGACTTTC.